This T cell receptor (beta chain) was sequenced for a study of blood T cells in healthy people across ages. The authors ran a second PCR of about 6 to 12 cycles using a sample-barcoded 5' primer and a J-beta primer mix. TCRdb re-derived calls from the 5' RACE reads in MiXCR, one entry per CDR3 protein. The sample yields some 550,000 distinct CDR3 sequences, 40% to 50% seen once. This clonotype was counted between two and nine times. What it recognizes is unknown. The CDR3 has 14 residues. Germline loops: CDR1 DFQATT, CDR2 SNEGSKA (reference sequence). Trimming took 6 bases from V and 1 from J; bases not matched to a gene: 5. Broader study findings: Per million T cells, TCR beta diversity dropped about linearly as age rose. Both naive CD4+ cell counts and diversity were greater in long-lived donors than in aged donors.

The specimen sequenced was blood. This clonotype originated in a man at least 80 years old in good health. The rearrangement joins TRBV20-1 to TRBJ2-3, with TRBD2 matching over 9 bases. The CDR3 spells CSAILAGRTDTQYF. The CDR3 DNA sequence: TGCAGTGCAATACTAGCGGGTCGCACAGATACGCAGTATTTT.